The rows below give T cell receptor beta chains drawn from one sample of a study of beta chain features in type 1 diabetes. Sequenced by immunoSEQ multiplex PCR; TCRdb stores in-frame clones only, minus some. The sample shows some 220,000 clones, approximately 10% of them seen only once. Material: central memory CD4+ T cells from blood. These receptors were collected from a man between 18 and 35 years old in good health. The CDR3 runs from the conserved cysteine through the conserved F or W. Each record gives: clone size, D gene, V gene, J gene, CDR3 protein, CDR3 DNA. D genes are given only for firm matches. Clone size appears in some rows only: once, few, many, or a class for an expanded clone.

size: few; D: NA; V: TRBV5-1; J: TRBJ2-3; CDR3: CASSQTGHSTDTQYF; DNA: TGCGCCAGCAGCCAAACGGGACACAGCACAGATACGCAGTATTTT
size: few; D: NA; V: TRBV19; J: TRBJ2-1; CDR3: CASRDRGGAGSYNEQFF; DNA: TGTGCCAGTAGAGACCGAGGGGGGGCGGGCTCCTACAATGAGCAGTTCTTC
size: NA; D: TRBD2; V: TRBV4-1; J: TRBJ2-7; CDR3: CASSLGTSESSYEQYF; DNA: TGCGCCAGCAGCCTGGGGACTAGCGAAAGCTCCTACGAGCAGTACTTC
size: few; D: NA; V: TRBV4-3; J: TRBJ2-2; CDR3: CASSQDFRGGTGELFF; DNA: TGCGCCAGCAGCCAAGATTTTCGCGGAGGCACCGGGGAGCTGTTTTTT
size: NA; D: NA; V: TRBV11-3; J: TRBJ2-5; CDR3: CASSREREETQYF; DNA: TGTGCCAGCAGCAGGGAGCGGGAAGAGACCCAGTACTTC
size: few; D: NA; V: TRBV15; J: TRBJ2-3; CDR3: CATSRDRDGRDTDTQYF; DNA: TGTGCCACCAGCAGAGATCGGGACGGGAGAGACACAGATACGCAGTATTTT
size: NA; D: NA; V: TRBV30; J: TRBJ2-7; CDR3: CAWNVRVDSPYEQYF; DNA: TGTGCCTGGAACGTACGTGTGGACAGCCCCTACGAGCAGTACTTC
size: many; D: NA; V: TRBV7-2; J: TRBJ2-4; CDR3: CASSFAGTDKNIQYF; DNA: TGTGCCAGCAGCTTTGCCGGGACGGATAAAAACATTCAGTACTTC
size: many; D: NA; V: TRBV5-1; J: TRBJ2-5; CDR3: CASSFVGETQYF; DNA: TGCGCCAGCAGCTTCGTTGGGGAGACCCAGTACTTC
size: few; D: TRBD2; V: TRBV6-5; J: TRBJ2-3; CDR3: CASSYSAGGADTQYF; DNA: TGTGCCAGCAGTTACTCCGCGGGAGGGGCAGATACGCAGTATTTT
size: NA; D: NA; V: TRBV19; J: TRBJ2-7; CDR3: CASSIRGGMGYEQYF; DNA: TGTGCCAGTAGTATACGAGGAGGGATGGGCTACGAGCAGTACTTC